The 5 T cell receptor beta chains in this list originate from one sample, sequenced in a study of shared clonotypes between healthy human individuals. Clones were sequenced by immunoSEQ multiplex PCR, and TCRdb holds only the in-frame ones, with some missing. The sample has roughly 1,000,000 clones; roughly 74% are singletons. Sample: memory CD4+ T cells from PBMCs. The subset was: CD45RA-negative fraction. These receptors all come from a man aged 18 to 35 in good health. Some clones in this sample may be carry-over from other donors' samples.

J is TRBJ2-7 and V is TRBV9; perhaps TRBD1 as D (6 bases). V lost 2 bases and J lost 0, with 15 bases in between. The CDR3 contains 16 residues. CDR1 and CDR2 from the germline V gene are SGDLS and YYNGEE. The CDR3 nucleotides are TGTGCCAGCAGCGTTACACCGACAGGCATCTCCTACGAGCAGTACTTC. Translated, it gives CASSVTPTGISYEQYF. The whole variable domain, remainder taken from reference TRBV9 and TRBJ2-7, is DSGVTQTPKHLITATGQRVTLRCSPRSGDLSVYWYQQSLDQGLQFLIQYYNGEERAKGNILERFSAQQFPDLHSELNLSSLELGDSALYFCASSVTPTGISYEQYFGPGTRLTVT.

This chain links TRBV25-1 with TRBJ2-7; D is perhaps TRBD2 (6 bases). Germline CDR1 is MGHDK and CDR2 is SYGVNS. V was clipped by 3 bases and J by 3 bases, with 12 bases between them. The CDR3 has 14 residues. CDR3 amino acids: CASSEAGTHYEQYF. CDR3 in DNA: TGTGCCAGCAGTGAGGCGGGAACACACTACGAGCAGTACTTC.

V is TRBV28 and J is TRBJ2-2; 8 nucleotides agree with TRBD1. The CDR3 length is 14 residues. V lost 7 bases and J lost 6; bases outside the gene matches: 7. Germline CDR1 MDHEN, CDR2 SYDVKM. In DNA form, the CDR3 reads TGTGCCAGCATCGCAGGGGGCGTCCCCGGGGAGCTGTTTTTT. This sequence encodes CASIAGGVPGELFF.

V is TRBV28 and J is TRBJ2-7; 8 nucleotides agree with TRBD2. V gave up 7 bases and J gave up 4 bases; unmatched junction bases: 15. The germline V gene encodes CDR1 MDHEN and CDR2 SYDVKM. This CDR3 contains 16 residues. CDR3 DNA sequence: TGTGCCAGCAAGTCGCCCGCGGGGGGCGGTGGGTACGAGCAGTACTTC. Protein: CASKSPAGGGGYEQYF.

The chain recombines TRBV2 with TRBJ1-2; TRBD1 aligns across 9 bases. The germline CDR1 and CDR2 sequences are SNHLY and FYNNEI. The CDR3 consists of 15 residues. V dropped 6 bases and J dropped 7; count of bases not matched to a gene: 12. Written as DNA, the CDR3 is TGTGCCAGCAGCGATTGGGACAGGGTGTTACCTGGCTACACCTTC. Translation: CASSDWDRVLPGYTF.